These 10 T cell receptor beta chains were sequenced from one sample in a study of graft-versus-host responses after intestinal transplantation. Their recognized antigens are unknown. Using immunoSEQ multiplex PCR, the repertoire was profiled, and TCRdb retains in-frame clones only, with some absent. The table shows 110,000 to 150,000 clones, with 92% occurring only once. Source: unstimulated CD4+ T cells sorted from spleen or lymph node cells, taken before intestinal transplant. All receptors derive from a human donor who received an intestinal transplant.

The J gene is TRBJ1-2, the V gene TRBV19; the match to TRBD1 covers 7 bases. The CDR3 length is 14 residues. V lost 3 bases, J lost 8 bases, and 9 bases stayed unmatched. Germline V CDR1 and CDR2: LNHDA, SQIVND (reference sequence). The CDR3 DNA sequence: TGTGCCAGTAGTATCGACAGGGAGTTTGGGGGCTACACCTTC. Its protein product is CASSIDREFGGYTF.

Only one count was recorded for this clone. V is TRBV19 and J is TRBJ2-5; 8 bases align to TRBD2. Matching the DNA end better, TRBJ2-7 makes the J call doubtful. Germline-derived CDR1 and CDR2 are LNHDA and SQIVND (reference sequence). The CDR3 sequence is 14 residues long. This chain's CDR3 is CASSIAGGPYEQYF. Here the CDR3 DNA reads TGTGCCAGTAGTATAGCGGGAGGGCCCTACGAGCAGTACTTC.

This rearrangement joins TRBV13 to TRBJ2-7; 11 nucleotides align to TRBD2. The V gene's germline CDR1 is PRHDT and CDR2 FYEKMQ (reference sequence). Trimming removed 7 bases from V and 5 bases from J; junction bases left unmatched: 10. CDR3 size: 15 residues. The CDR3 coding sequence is TGTGCCAGCACCCAACTAGCGGGAGAATCCAACGAGCAGTACTTC. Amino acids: CASTQLAGESNEQYF.

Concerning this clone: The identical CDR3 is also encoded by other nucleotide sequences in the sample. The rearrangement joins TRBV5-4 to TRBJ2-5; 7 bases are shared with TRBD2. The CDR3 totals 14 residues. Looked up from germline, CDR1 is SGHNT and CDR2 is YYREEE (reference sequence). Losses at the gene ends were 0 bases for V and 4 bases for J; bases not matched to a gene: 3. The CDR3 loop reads CASSLAGGRETQYF. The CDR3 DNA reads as TGTGCCAGCAGCTTGGCCGGGGGGAGAGAGACCCAGTACTTC. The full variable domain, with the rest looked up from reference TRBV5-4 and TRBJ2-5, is ETGVTQSPTHLIKTRGQQVTLRCSSQSGHNTVSWYQQALGQGPQFIFQYYREEENGRGNFPPRFSGLQFPNYSSELNVNALELDDSALYLCASSLAGGRETQYFGPGTRLLVL.

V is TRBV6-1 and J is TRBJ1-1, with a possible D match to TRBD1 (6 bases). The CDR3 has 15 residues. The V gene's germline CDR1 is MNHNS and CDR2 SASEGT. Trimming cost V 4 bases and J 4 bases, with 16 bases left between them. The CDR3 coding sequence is TGTGCCAGCAGTGGACAGGCCCCGGAGGGCACTGAAGCTTTCTTT. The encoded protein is CASSGQAPEGTEAFF.

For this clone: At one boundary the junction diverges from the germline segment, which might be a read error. The CDR3 sequence: CATSRVTRDTVKDF. CDR3 nucleotide sequence: TGTGCCACCAGCAGGGTTACGAGGGACACCGTAAAGGACTTC. The chain uses TRBV15 and TRBJ2-7, with D maybe TRBD1 (6 bases). The CDR3 runs 14 residues. Germline V gene data show CDR1 as LNHNV and CDR2 as YYDKDF (reference sequence).

Here the CDR3 DNA reads TGTGCCAGTAGTATGGGACAGGGGACCATAACCTACAATGAGCAGTTCTTC. The encoded protein is CASSMGQGTITYNEQFF. The V gene is TRBV19, the J gene TRBJ2-1; 10 positions agree with TRBD1. Trimming took 3 bases from V and 2 from J; bases not matched to a gene: 7. This CDR3 spans 17 amino acids. CDR1 and CDR2 (germline): LNHDA, SQIVND (reference sequence).

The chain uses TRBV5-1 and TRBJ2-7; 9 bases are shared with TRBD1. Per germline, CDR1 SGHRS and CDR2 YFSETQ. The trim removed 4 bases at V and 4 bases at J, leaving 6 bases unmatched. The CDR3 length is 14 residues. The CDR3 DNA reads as TGCGCCAGCAGCCCCCGGGACAGGGAATACGAGCAGTACTTC. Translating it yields CASSPRDREYEQYF.

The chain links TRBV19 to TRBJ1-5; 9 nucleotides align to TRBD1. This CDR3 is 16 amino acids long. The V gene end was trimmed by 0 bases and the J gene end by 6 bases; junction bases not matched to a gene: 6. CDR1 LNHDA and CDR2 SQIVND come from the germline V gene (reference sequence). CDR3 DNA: TGTGCCAGTAGTATAGAGGACAGGGGAGGCAGTCAGCCCCAGCATTTT. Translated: CASSIEDRGGSQPQHF.

The CDR3 protein is CAWSSGRLTDTQYF. The CDR3 bases are TGTGCCTGGAGTAGCGGGAGGCTCACAGATACGCAGTATTTT. This chain connects TRBV30 to TRBJ2-3; 9 nucleotides line up with TRBD2. The junction had 2 bases not matched to a gene; V was cut back by 2 bases and J by 2 bases. The CDR3 runs 14 residues. Germline assignment: CDR1 GTSNPN and CDR2 SVGIG (reference sequence).